Detailed here is one T cell receptor (beta chain). Its target is unknown. A clone one base away is much larger, so this may be a read error. Amplification yielded TCR beta CDR3 regions, with RNA transcripts as the source. The study used the HTBI primer set for a first-round RT-PCR of the TCR CDR3. A single record per CDR3 protein comes from TCRdb applying MiXCR to the multiplex PCR reads. The table includes 250,000 to 300,000 distinct CDR3 sequences, 14% to 15% detected once. These data belong to a study of T cells in Graves' hyperthyroidism and ophthalmopathy. Whole-study findings and limits: Researchers found most expanded thyroid clonotypes above 0.001 in blood as well.

Reasons for excluding patients were uncontrolled infection, other autoimmune disease, pregnancy or lactation. Diagnosing involved the use of clinical symptoms, serum thyroxine and TRAb, thyroid ultrasound and orbital computed tomography. At first hyperthyroidism diagnosis, before any ophthalmopathy symptoms, the blood sample was collected. The sample consisted of blood. The sequence was obtained from a woman aged 40-49 years with Graves' hyperthyroidism that later progressed to Graves' ophthalmopathy.

The CDR3 DNA reads TGTGCCAGCAGTTTATTCACAGGGGCGCCTGAGCAGTTCTTC. Encoded protein: CASSLFTGAPEQFF. The chain joins TRBV27 to TRBJ2-1; TRBD1 agrees at 7 bases. The germline V gene has CDR1 MNHEY and CDR2 SMNVEV (reference sequence). The CDR3 covers 14 residues. Losses at the gene ends were 1 base for V and 9 bases for J; bases not matched to a gene: 6.